A selection of T cell receptor beta chains follows, all from one sample in a study of T cells after yellow fever vaccination. TCRdb called the 5' RACE reads again in MiXCR, with one record for every CDR3 protein. The table records a few hundred thousand distinct CDR3 sequences, around 4.3% of them present only once. The sample in question was PBMCs, obtained 15 days after the yellow fever booster vaccination. These receptors originate from a man younger than 35 who received the YFV17D yellow fever vaccine. Both conserved end residues are part of each CDR3. D genes are given only for firm matches. A row's size may be missing; if present it is once, few, many or a size class.

TRBD1,TRBJ1-1,TRBV20-1,few,CSASHSGTDNTEAFF,TGCAGTGCTAGTCATTCCGGGACAGATAACACTGAAGCTTTCTTT
TRBD1,TRBJ2-1,TRBV29-1,many,CSTWTGGGKEQFF,TGCAGCACATGGACAGGGGGCGGTAAGGAGCAGTTCTTC
.,TRBJ2-7,TRBV7-2,few,CASSFYTSSYEQYF,TGTGCCAGCAGCTTCTACACTAGCTCCTACGAGCAGTACTTC
.,TRBJ2-3,TRBV7-3,few,CASSKYRSTDTQYF,TGTGCCAGCAGCAAATACAGAAGCACAGATACGCAGTATTTT
.,TRBJ1-3,TRBV5-1,many,CASSLTANSGNTIYF,TGCGCCAGCAGCTTGACGGCAAACTCTGGAAACACCATATATTTT
.,TRBJ1-1,TRBV20-1,.,CSAPVRGEAFF,TGCAGTGCCCCCGTTCGGGGTGAAGCTTTCTTT
.,TRBJ2-7,TRBV6-1,.,CASREQGRRAPYEQYF,TGTGCCAGCAGAGAACAGGGAAGACGGGCCCCTTACGAGCAGTACTTC
TRBD1,TRBJ1-2,TRBV29-1,many,CSVPRTGDGYTF,TGCAGCGTCCCCCGGACAGGGGATGGCTACACCTTC
.,TRBJ1-6,TRBV2,few,CASSEWEGPQYNSPLHF,TGTGCCAGCAGTGAATGGGAGGGCCCCCAATATAATTCACCCCTCCACTTT
.,TRBJ1-1,TRBV7-3,.,CASSFTMNTEAFF,TGTGCCAGCAGCTTTACGATGAACACTGAAGCTTTCTTT
TRBD2,TRBJ2-3,TRBV4-3,many,CASSQEPLAGGTDTQYF,TGCGCCAGCAGCCAAGAGCCACTAGCGGGGGGCACAGATACGCAGTATTTT
TRBD1,TRBJ1-5,TRBV12-3/TRBV12-4,few,CASSGGQTSNQPQHF,TGTGCCAGCTCAGGGGGACAGACAAGCAATCAGCCCCAGCATTTT
.,TRBJ1-1,TRBV20-1,few,CSARSLTEAFF,TGCAGTGCTAGAAGCCTCACTGAAGCTTTCTTT
.,TRBJ2-5,TRBV29-1,many,CSVDGRLETQYF,TGCAGCGTTGACGGCCGCCTAGAGACCCAGTACTTC
.,TRBJ2-1,TRBV12-3/TRBV12-4,many,CASSRDRGFRYNEQFF,TGTGCCAGCAGTCGGGACCGCGGCTTTCGTTACAATGAGCAGTTCTTC
.,TRBJ1-5,TRBV15,many,CATREIGNQPQHF,TGTGCCACCCGGGAGATCGGCAATCAGCCCCAGCATTTT
TRBD2,TRBJ2-3,TRBV6-2/TRBV6-3,many,CASSYSSLAGRVGDTQYF,TGTGCCAGCAGTTACTCGAGCCTAGCGGGGCGTGTTGGAGATACGCAGTATTTT
.,TRBJ1-1,TRBV5-1,many,CASSLYQRNTEAFF,TGCGCCAGCAGCTTGTACCAACGGAACACTGAAGCTTTCTTT
.,TRBJ2-6,TRBV5-1,.,CASSAGTQGANVLTF,TGCGCCAGCAGCGCCGGGACGCAAGGGGCCAACGTCCTGACTTTC
TRBD1,TRBJ2-5,TRBV7-3,.,CASSEGAEETQYF,TGTGCCAGCAGCGAGGGGGCCGAGGAGACCCAGTACTTC
.,TRBJ2-3,TRBV7-2,few,CASRPPGLPTDTQYF,TGTGCCAGCAGGCCGCCGGGACTTCCCACAGATACGCAGTATTTT
.,TRBJ2-1,TRBV5-1,many,CASSLGRGASYNEQFF,TGCGCCAGCAGCTTGGGACGGGGGGCTTCCTACAATGAGCAGTTCTTC
.,TRBJ2-4,TRBV7-9,.,CARENRDLGSF,TGTGCCAGAGAGAACCGGGACCTAGGGTCCTTC
.,TRBJ2-3,TRBV5-1,many,CASSLGGGRFTDTQYF,TGCGCCAGCAGCTTGGGGGGGGGCCGTTTCACAGATACGCAGTATTTT
.,TRBJ1-2,TRBV20-1,many,CSARAFQETYGYTF,TGCAGTGCTAGAGCCTTTCAGGAGACATATGGCTACACCTTC
.,TRBJ2-1,TRBV27,.,CASSPPATNEQFF,TGTGCCAGCAGCCCGCCCGCTACCAATGAGCAGTTCTTC
.,TRBJ1-2,TRBV6-2/TRBV6-3,many,CASSYWAQGYTF,TGTGCCAGCAGTTACTGGGCCCAAGGCTACACCTTC
.,TRBJ1-2,TRBV6-2/TRBV6-3,few,CASSYSQEGDGYTF,TGTGCCAGCAGTTACTCTCAAGAGGGGGACGGCTACACCTTC
.,TRBJ1-4,TRBV7-8,.,CASSLMIVEKLFF,TGTGCCAGCAGCTTAATGATTGTCGAAAAACTGTTTTTT
.,TRBJ2-3,TRBV18,.,CASSPPSGGPSTDTQYF,TGTGCCAGCTCACCACCGAGTGGGGGGCCCAGCACAGATACGCAGTATTTT
.,TRBJ2-2,TRBV20-1,.,CSAPMGGGRFTGELFF,TGCAGTGCCCCCATGGGAGGGGGCCGGTTTACCGGGGAGCTGTTTTTT
.,TRBJ2-3,TRBV6-5,.,CASSYFQELYF,TGTGCCAGCAGTTACTTTCAGGAGCTGTATTTT
.,TRBJ1-1,TRBV7-2,many,CASSSQGTSTEAFF,TGTGCCAGCAGCTCACAGGGAACGAGCACTGAAGCTTTCTTT
.,TRBJ1-2,TRBV20-1,many,CSATGRGGSNYGYTF,TGCAGTGCGACGGGACGGGGGGGATCAAACTATGGCTACACCTTC
TRBD2,TRBJ2-5,TRBV7-6,many,CASSPGGHKETQYF,TGTGCCAGCAGCCCGGGGGGGCATAAAGAGACCCAGTACTTC
.,TRBJ1-5,TRBV25-1,.,CASSEYGEGGPQHF,TGTGCCAGCAGTGAATACGGGGAGGGGGGGCCCCAGCATTTT
.,TRBJ2-1,TRBV6-5,few,CASSPMAGEQFF,TGTGCCAGCAGCCCTATGGCAGGTGAGCAGTTCTTC
TRBD2,TRBJ2-3,TRBV24-1,.,CATSDQAGGRNTDTQYF,TGTGCCACCAGTGATCAGGCGGGGGGGCGGAACACAGATACGCAGTATTTT
TRBD1,TRBJ2-3,TRBV29-1,many,CSVDADRGSEDTQYF,TGCAGCGTTGATGCGGACAGGGGAAGTGAAGATACGCAGTATTTT
.,TRBJ2-2,TRBV7-3,many,CASSPLPWGASAGELFF,TGTGCCAGCAGCCCTCTACCGTGGGGGGCGAGCGCCGGGGAGCTGTTTTTT
.,TRBJ1-1,TRBV12-3/TRBV12-4,few,CASSWGLRTEAFF,TGTGCCAGCAGTTGGGGGTTGAGGACTGAAGCTTTCTTT
.,TRBJ2-2,TRBV7-9,many,CASSLAQTGLYTGELFF,TGTGCCAGCAGCTTAGCGCAGACCGGACTCTACACCGGGGAGCTGTTTTTT
TRBD1,TRBJ2-1,TRBV7-6,.,CASSLHPGTVYNEQFF,TGTGCCAGCAGCCTACACCCCGGGACAGTATACAATGAGCAGTTCTTC
.,TRBJ1-6,TRBV12-3/TRBV12-4,many,CASSLSPSPLHF,TGTGCCAGCAGTTTGTCGCCGTCACCCCTCCACTTT
.,TRBJ2-1,TRBV5-4,few,CASSLVAGGPGLGNEQFF,TGTGCCAGCAGCTTGGTGGCTGGGGGGCCAGGTTTGGGGAATGAGCAGTTCTTC
TRBD2,TRBJ2-3,TRBV9,few,CASSVAPRGARTDTQYF,TGTGCCAGCAGCGTAGCTCCGCGGGGGGCCCGCACAGATACGCAGTATTTT
TRBD1,TRBJ2-3,TRBV14,few,CASSQLQGDTQYF,TGTGCCAGCAGCCAGTTACAGGGGGATACGCAGTATTTT
TRBD1,TRBJ1-2,TRBV30,few,CAWSRGLEYGYTF,TGTGCCTGGAGCAGGGGGCTTGAATATGGCTACACCTTC
.,TRBJ1-2,TRBV18,many,CASSPEGIYYGYTF,TGTGCCAGCTCACCAGAGGGGATATACTATGGCTACACCTTC
.,TRBJ2-2,TRBV9,.,CASSVADSRGELFF,TGTGCCAGCAGCGTAGCGGACAGCCGGGGGGAGCTGTTTTTT
.,TRBJ1-5,TRBV29-1,few,CSVGMGGQPQHF,TGCAGCGTTGGGATGGGAGGGCAGCCCCAGCATTTT
.,TRBJ1-3,TRBV5-1,.,CASSLPTRNSGNTIYF,TGCGCCAGCAGCTTACCGACCCGGAACTCTGGAAACACCATATATTTT
.,TRBJ1-2,TRBV12-3/TRBV12-4,.,CASSPKGGAGYGYTF,TGTGCCAGCAGTCCAAAGGGGGGCGCCGGCTATGGCTACACCTTC
.,TRBJ2-5,TRBV7-2,.,CASSPRILALQETQYF,TGTGCCAGCAGCCCCCGAATCTTAGCTCTACAAGAGACCCAGTACTTC
.,TRBJ2-2,TRBV2,.,CASSDVANTGELFF,TGTGCCAGCAGTGACGTAGCGAACACCGGGGAGCTGTTTTTT